These 32 T cell receptor beta chains were all obtained from the same sample, sequenced in a study of blood T cell repertoires in COVID-19. Method: immunoSEQ multiplex PCR; TCRdb's copy keeps in-frame clones and lacks some. The sample lists 200,000 to 250,000 clones, around 85% seen once, with approximately 8.2% in the top ten. The sequenced sample was PBMCs or T cells enriched from blood (not recorded which). Receptor source: a woman aged 45-65 years with acute COVID-19.

The chain combines TRBV25-1 with TRBJ2-7, with 8 nucleotides matching TRBD1. V lost 3 bases, J lost 3 bases, and 7 bases stayed unmatched. CDR3 length equals 15 residues. Per the germline V gene, CDR1 is MGHDK and CDR2 is SYGVNS. Written as DNA, the CDR3 is TGTGCCAGCAGTGAGTCGACAGGGGCGTACTACGAGCAGTACTTC. It translates to CASSESTGAYYEQYF.

The chain is built from TRBV19 and TRBJ1-1; D gene unclear. From germline, CDR1 is LNHDA and CDR2 SQIVND (reference sequence). The CDR3 is 16 amino acids. V gave up 8 bases and J gave up 5 bases, with 24 bases separating them. The CDR3 loop reads CASRLGGAQTETEAFF. As DNA, the CDR3 is TGTGCCAGTCGCTTAGGCGGCGCTCAGACTGAGACTGAAGCTTTCTTT.

CDR3 amino acids: CASSAGEGYTF. For the CDR3, the DNA is TGTGCCAGCAGCGCGGGCGAGGGCTACACCTTC. The rearrangement links TRBV7-6 to TRBJ1-2; D is undetermined. The V gene's germline CDR1 is SGHVS and CDR2 FNYEAQ. CDR3 length: 11 amino acids. Trimming stripped 5 bases from V and 8 bases from J, with 9 bases between.

This clone is a singleton in its sample. This chain connects TRBV19 to TRBJ1-1; 7 bases agree with TRBD1. The V and J ends lost 1 base and 5 bases, in that order; junction bases with no gene match: 1. Germline V gene data show CDR1 as LNHDA and CDR2 as SQIVND (reference sequence). This CDR3 is built from 13 residues. CDR3 bases: TGTGCCAGTAGTATAGGCAGGGGGACTGAAGCTTTCTTT. Translated: CASSIGRGTEAFF.

The J gene is TRBJ2-5, the V gene TRBV4-3; D perhaps matches TRBD2 (5 bases). CDR1 and CDR2 from the germline V gene are LGHNA and YSLEER. The V and J ends lost 1 base and 4 bases respectively, with 16 bases between them. The CDR3 is 16 residues long. CDR3 loop: CASSQGSATGTETQYF. CDR3 coding DNA: TGCGCCAGCAGCCAAGGATCGGCGACGGGAACAGAGACCCAGTACTTC.

The chain employs TRBV5-8 and TRBJ2-1; 7 bases match TRBD1. Germline lookup yields CDR1 SGHTS and CDR2 YDEGEE. This CDR3 region has 12 residues. The V and J ends lost 0 bases and 12 bases, in that order; junction bases with no gene match: 3. The chain's CDR3 is CASSLDRGSQFF. DNA of the CDR3: TGTGCCAGCAGCTTGGACAGGGGATCGCAGTTCTTC. Combining the CDR3 with reference TRBV5-8 and TRBJ2-1 gives the whole variable domain EAGVTQSPTHLIKTRGQQATLRCSPISGHTSVYWYQQALGLGLQFLLWYDEGEERNRGNFPPRFSGRQFPNYSSELNVNALELEDSALYLCASSLDRGSQFFGPGTRLTVL.

The chain uses TRBV7-2 and TRBJ2-5; 9 positions agree with TRBD1. This CDR3 spans 15 amino acids. After removal of 0 bases from V and 5 bases from J, the junction contained 4 bases not matched to a gene. Per germline, CDR1 SGHTA and CDR2 FQGNSA. As DNA, the CDR3 is TGTGCCAGCAGCTTAGCGGGGACAGGGTTGGAGACCCAGTACTTC. It encodes CASSLAGTGLETQYF.

The chain combines TRBV6-1 with TRBJ1-1; D is possibly TRBD1 (5 bases). This CDR3 comprises 14 residues. Germline CDR1 MNHNS, CDR2 SASEGT. Trimming left V 3 bases short and J 0 bases short, with 8 bases between. The CDR3 spells CASSDRVLNTEAFF. In DNA form, the CDR3 reads TGTGCCAGCAGTGACAGGGTTTTGAACACTGAAGCTTTCTTT.

The chain is built from TRBV6-5 and TRBJ2-5; D is perhaps TRBD1 (5 bases). The CDR3 runs 14 residues. Trimming took off 6 bases at V and 5 bases at J, with 16 bases between the two ends. The V gene's germline CDR1 is MNHEY and CDR2 SVGAGI. The CDR3 sequence: CASRVDSGQETQYF. Here the CDR3 DNA reads TGTGCCAGCAGGGTAGACAGTGGTCAGGAGACCCAGTACTTC.

About this clone: Within the sample, other DNA sequences also encode this same CDR3. The rearrangement joins TRBV7-9 to TRBJ1-1, with 8 bases matching TRBD1. CDR3 size: 15 residues. The V gene's germline CDR1 is SEHNR and CDR2 FQNEAQ (reference sequence). The ends lost 4 bases at V and 0 bases at J; junction bases unmatched: 4. The CDR3 DNA is TGTGCCAGCAGCTCCGGACAGGGAATGAACACTGAAGCTTTCTTT. Translated: CASSSGQGMNTEAFF.

This clone has at least ten counts. The genes are TRBV23-1 and TRBJ2-3; TRBD2 might be the D (7 bases). TRBV23-1 is recorded as an ORF, its role being uncertain. The ends were cut back, 7 bases at V and 3 bases at J, with 17 bases in the middle. The CDR3 is 15 amino acids. The CDR3 DNA is TGCGCCAGCACCGGTCCCAGGGGAGGGACAGATACGCAGTATTTT. Residues: CASTGPRGGTDTQYF.

In its sample, this clone was seen once. The V gene is TRBV12-3 or TRBV12-4, the J gene TRBJ2-5, with D possibly matching TRBD1 (5 bases). Trimming removed 6 bases at V and 5 bases at J, with 10 bases between. The CDR3 totals 12 residues. The CDR3 DNA sequence: TGTGCCAGCAGCCCAAACAGGGAGACCCAGTACTTC. It encodes CASSPNRETQYF.

A remark on this clone: At the DNA level, this CDR3 is encoded by other sequences in the same sample as well. The chain joins TRBV11-2 to TRBJ1-1, with 8 bases lining up with TRBD1. Unmatched junction bases numbered 3, after V lost 1 base and J lost 2 bases. The CDR3 is 15 residues long. The germline V gene has CDR1 SGHAT and CDR2 FQNNGV. The CDR3 loop is CASSLGDRGNTEAFF. As DNA, the CDR3 is TGTGCCAGCAGCTTAGGTGACAGGGGAAACACTGAAGCTTTCTTT.

This clone was counted once. In nucleotides, the CDR3 is TGTGCCAGCAGTGAAACGAATCCCCTGGGCACTAATGAAAAACTGTTTTTT. It yields the protein CASSETNPLGTNEKLFF. The chain has TRBV2 and TRBJ1-4, with D hard to call. This CDR3 contains 17 residues. Germline CDR1 and CDR2: SNHLY and FYNNEI. V gave up 2 bases and J gave up 2 bases, with 15 bases separating them.

The chain employs TRBV7-9 and TRBJ1-4; D is ambiguous. Germline V gene data show CDR1 as SEHNR and CDR2 as FQNEAQ (reference sequence). The CDR3 has 15 residues. V lost 1 base, J lost 0 bases, and 6 bases lay in between. CDR3 DNA sequence: TGTGCCAGCAGCTTAGGGTCAGCAACTAATGAAAAACTGTTTTTT. As protein: CASSLGSATNEKLFF.

This clone was detected only once. The chain combines TRBV5-4 with TRBJ2-3, with 9 bases lining up with TRBD2. The CDR3 spans 16 residues. The germline gives CDR1 SGHNT, CDR2 YYREEE (reference sequence). The ends lost 4 bases at V and 3 bases at J; junction bases unmatched: 9. The CDR3 region has the DNA TGTGCCAGCAGCGCCGGGACTAGCCGAGTTACAGATACGCAGTATTTT. Its translation is CASSAGTSRVTDTQYF. The full variable domain, in which reference TRBV5-4 and TRBJ2-3 provide the parts outside the CDR3, is ETGVTQSPTHLIKTRGQQVTLRCSSQSGHNTVSWYQQALGQGPQFIFQYYREEENGRGNFPPRFSGLQFPNYSSELNVNALELDDSALYLCASSAGTSRVTDTQYFGPGTRLTVL.

A few counts support this clone. The chain combines TRBV19 with TRBJ2-2, with TRBD1 identical over 8 bases. V lost 3 bases to trimming and J lost 4 bases; unmatched junction nucleotides: 4. Per the germline V gene, CDR1 is LNHDA and CDR2 is SQIVND (reference sequence). This CDR3 has 15 amino acids. The CDR3 protein is CASSIGTGFTGELFF. In nucleotides, the CDR3 is TGTGCCAGTAGTATTGGGACAGGATTCACCGGGGAGCTGTTTTTT.

This chain joins TRBV27 and TRBJ2-5, with 7 nucleotides matching TRBD1. V shed 0 bases and J 5 bases; nucleotides not matched to a gene: 9. Germline V gene sequence: CDR1 MNHEY, CDR2 SMNVEV (reference sequence). The CDR3 spans 16 residues. CDR3: CASSLSARQGWETQYF. As DNA, the CDR3 is TGTGCCAGCAGTTTATCCGCCCGACAGGGATGGGAGACCCAGTACTTC.

Here the CDR3 reads CASSSTGVNTIYF. DNA for the CDR3: TGTGCCAGCAGCTCGACAGGGGTAAACACCATATATTTT. The chain has TRBV5-6 and TRBJ1-3, with TRBD1 identical over 8 bases. The CDR3 consists of 13 residues. J was trimmed by 6 bases and V by 3 bases; bases with no gene match: 2. CDR1 and CDR2 (germline): SGHDT, YYEEEE.

The chain combines TRBV9 with TRBJ1-2; 7 bases agree with TRBD1. CDR1 and CDR2 from the germline V gene are SGDLS and YYNGEE. Trimming took 2 bases from V and 3 from J; bases not matched to a gene: 7. This CDR3 is 15 amino acids long. This chain's CDR3 is CASSVQTGEDYGYTF. CDR3 nucleotides: TGTGCCAGCAGCGTCCAAACAGGGGAGGACTATGGCTACACCTTC.

The CDR3 DNA reads as TGTGCCAGTAGTATGGACATCAATCAGCCCCAGCATTTT. Its translation: CASSMDINQPQHF. The genes are TRBV19 and TRBJ1-5; tentatively, D is TRBD1 (5 bases). This CDR3 spans 13 amino acids. The germline V and J ends were trimmed by 3 bases and 3 bases, with 6 bases remaining between them. Germline V CDR1 and CDR2: LNHDA, SQIVND (reference sequence). The variable domain in full, completed from reference TRBV19 and TRBJ1-5, reads DGGITQSPKYLFRKEGQNVTLSCEQNLNHDAMYWYRQDPGQGLRLIYYSQIVNDFQKGDIAEGYSVSREKKESFPLTVTSAQKNPTAFYLCASSMDINQPQHFGDGTRLSIL.

The gene calls are TRBV19 and TRBJ1-1, with no clear D. Per the germline V gene, CDR1 is LNHDA and CDR2 is SQIVND (reference sequence). The CDR3 length is 13 residues. V shed 5 bases and J shed 4 bases, with 11 bases lying between them. The CDR3 loop reads CASSFRLSTEAFF. The CDR3 bases are TGTGCCAGTAGTTTTCGTCTGAGCACTGAAGCTTTCTTT.

CDR3 nucleotides: TGTGCCAGCAGCCAACGGAGCTCTGGAAACACCATATATTTT. The encoded protein is CASSQRSSGNTIYF. The chain employs TRBV14 and TRBJ1-3; D not resolved. V gave up 2 bases and J gave up 0 bases, with 5 bases separating them. Germline lookup yields CDR1 SGHDN and CDR2 FVKESK. The CDR3 is 14 residues long.

The rearrangement uses TRBV29-1 and TRBJ1-2, with 11 bases identical to TRBD1. The CDR3 spans 17 residues. CDR1 and CDR2 from the germline V gene are SQVTM and ANQGSEA. After removal of 2 bases from V and 0 bases from J, the junction contained 8 bases not matched to a gene. The CDR3 DNA follows: TGCAGCGTTGAACCCCGGGACAGGGGGTATTCTAACTATGGCTACACCTTC. Translating gives CSVEPRDRGYSNYGYTF. The entire variable domain, with the rest obtained from reference TRBV29-1 and TRBJ1-2, is as follows: SAVISQKPSRDICQRGTSLTIQCQVDSQVTMMFWYRQQPGQSLTLIATANQGSEATYESGFVIDKFPISRPNLTFSTLTVSNMSPEDSSIYLCSVEPRDRGYSNYGYTFGSGTRLTVV.

The V and J genes are TRBV7-3 and TRBJ1-1, with D perhaps matching TRBD1 (5 bases). Deletions cut 0 bases from V and 4 bases from J, with 15 bases between. CDR3 length: 16 amino acids. Germline CDR1 reads SGHTA; CDR2 reads FQGTGA. The CDR3 reads CASSLTSVGRGTEAFF. In DNA, the CDR3 is TGTGCCAGCAGCTTAACGTCTGTGGGTAGGGGCACTGAAGCTTTCTTT.

This clone is a singleton in its sample. V and J are TRBV18 and TRBJ1-6; D ambiguous. V was cut by 4 bases and J by 8 bases, with 12 bases left in between. CDR1 and CDR2 from the germline V gene are KGHSH and LQKENI. The CDR3 loop spans 14 amino acids. CDR3 nucleotide sequence: TGTGCCAGCTCACGGGTAATTGAGGATTCACCCCTCCACTTT. Its translation is CASSRVIEDSPLHF.

The rearrangement joins TRBV29-1 to TRBJ2-1; D possibly corresponds to TRBD1 (5 bases). The CDR3 extends over 12 amino acids. CDR1 and CDR2 (germline): SQVTM, ANQGSEA. The ends were cut back, 2 bases at V and 9 bases at J, with 11 bases in the middle. CDR3 DNA sequence: TGCAGCGTTGAAAGGGGCAGTGGTGAGCAGTTCTTC. This encodes CSVERGSGEQFF.

This sequence joins TRBV6-6 and TRBJ1-2; D unresolved. Trimming left V 3 bases short and J 0 bases short, with 8 bases between. Looked up from germline, CDR1 is MNHNY and CDR2 is SVGAGI (reference sequence). CDR3 size: 14 residues. CDR3 sequence (DNA): TGTGCCAGCAGTTATGACAAAGCTAACTATGGCTACACCTTC. Protein sequence: CASSYDKANYGYTF.

The chain recombines TRBV3-1 (or the pseudogene TRBV3-2) with TRBJ1-2, with a tentative D call TRBD1 (6 bases). The CDR3 totals 14 residues. The V gene's germline CDR1 is LGHDT and CDR2 YNNKEL (reference sequence). The V and J ends lost 4 bases and 8 bases respectively, with 17 bases between them. Here the CDR3 reads CASSPTQGSIGYTF. CDR3 bases: TGTGCCAGCAGCCCTACACAGGGCTCTATCGGCTACACCTTC.

The chain combines TRBV4-3 with TRBJ2-3; 8 bases match TRBD1. The CDR3 loop spans 15 amino acids. V lost 0 bases, J lost 4 bases, and 3 bases stayed unmatched. Germline CDR1 LGHNA, CDR2 YSLEER. The CDR3: CASSQDRGRPDTQYF. Here the CDR3 DNA reads TGCGCCAGCAGCCAAGACAGGGGGCGTCCAGATACGCAGTATTTT.

The table lists this clone with a count of one. This chain uses TRBV2 with TRBJ2-3; TRBD2 agrees at 10 bases. Germline values: CDR1 SNHLY, CDR2 FYNNEI. The CDR3 contains 14 residues. Trimming took 7 bases from V and 7 from J; bases not matched to a gene: 8. CDR3 in DNA: TGTGCCAGCAAGCGGGGGGGAGAAGGTCATACGCAGTATTTT. Translation: CASKRGGEGHTQYF.

This clone has just a few counts. The genes are TRBV27 and TRBJ2-1; weak D call: TRBD2 (6 bases). Trimming took off 7 bases at V and 3 bases at J, with 16 bases between the two ends. Per the germline V gene, CDR1 is MNHEY and CDR2 is SMNVEV (reference sequence). The length of the CDR3 is 15 residues. CDR3 amino acids: CASKGRPWGYNEQFF. In DNA form, the CDR3 reads TGTGCCAGCAAGGGGAGGCCTTGGGGCTACAATGAGCAGTTCTTC.